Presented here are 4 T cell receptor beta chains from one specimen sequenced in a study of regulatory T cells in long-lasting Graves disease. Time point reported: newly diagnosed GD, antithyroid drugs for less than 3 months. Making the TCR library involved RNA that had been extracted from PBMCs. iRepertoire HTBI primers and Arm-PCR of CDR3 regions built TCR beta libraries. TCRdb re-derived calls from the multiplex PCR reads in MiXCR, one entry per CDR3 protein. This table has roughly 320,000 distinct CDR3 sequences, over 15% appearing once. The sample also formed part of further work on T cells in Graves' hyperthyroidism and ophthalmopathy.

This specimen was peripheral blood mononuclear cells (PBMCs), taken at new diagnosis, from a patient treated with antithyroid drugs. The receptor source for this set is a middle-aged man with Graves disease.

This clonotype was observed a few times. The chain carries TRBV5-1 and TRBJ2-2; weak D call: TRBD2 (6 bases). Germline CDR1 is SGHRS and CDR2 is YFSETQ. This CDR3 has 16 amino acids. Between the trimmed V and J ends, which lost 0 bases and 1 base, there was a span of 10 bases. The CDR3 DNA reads TGCGCCAGCAGCTTGGTTCCCGGGGGGAACACCGGGGAGCTGTTTTTT. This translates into CASSLVPGGNTGELFF.

The CDR3 loop reads CASSLREGRPYEQYF. The DNA for the CDR3 is TGTGCCAGCAGTTTACGGGAGGGGCGCCCCTACGAGCAGTACTTC. The genes are TRBV6-2 or TRBV6-3 and TRBJ2-7, with TRBD2 matching over 8 bases. The J segment lost 2 bases and the V segment lost 4 bases, leaving 7 bases of the junction unmatched. This CDR3 is built from 15 residues. Germline CDR1 is MNHEY and CDR2 is SVGEGT.

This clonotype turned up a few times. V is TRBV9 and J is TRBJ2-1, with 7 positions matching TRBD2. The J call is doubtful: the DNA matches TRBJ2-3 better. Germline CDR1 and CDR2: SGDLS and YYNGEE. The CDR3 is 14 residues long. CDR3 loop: CASSVATASGSQYF. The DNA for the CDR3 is TGTGCCAGCAGCGTAGCTACGGCTAGCGGATCGCAGTATTTT.

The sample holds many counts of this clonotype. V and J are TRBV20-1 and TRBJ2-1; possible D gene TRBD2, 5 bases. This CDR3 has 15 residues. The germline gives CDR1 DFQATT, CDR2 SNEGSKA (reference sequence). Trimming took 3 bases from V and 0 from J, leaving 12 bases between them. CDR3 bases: TGCAGTGCTAGGGGTCGGGGAGACTCCTACAATGAGCAGTTCTTC. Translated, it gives CSARGRGDSYNEQFF.